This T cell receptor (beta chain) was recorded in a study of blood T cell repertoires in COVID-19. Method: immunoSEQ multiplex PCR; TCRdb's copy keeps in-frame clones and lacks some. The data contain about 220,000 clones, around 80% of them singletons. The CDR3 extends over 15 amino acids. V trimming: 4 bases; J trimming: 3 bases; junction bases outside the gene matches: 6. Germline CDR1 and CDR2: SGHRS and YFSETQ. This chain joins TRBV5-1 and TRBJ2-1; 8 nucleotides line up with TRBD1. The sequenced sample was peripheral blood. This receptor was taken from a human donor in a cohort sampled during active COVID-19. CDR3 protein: CASSLTGGNYNEQFF. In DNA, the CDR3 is TGCGCCAGCAGCCTCACAGGGGGGAACTACAATGAGCAGTTCTTC.